This T cell receptor beta chain was identified in a study of cytomegalovirus exposure and HLA in healthy donors. Study results and limitations: Associated with cytomegalovirus, according to the listing, were some 150 TCR beta chains. Many donors carried some public TCRs, although rarity characterized most TCR sequences.

Profiling relied on immunoSEQ multiplex PCR, and the TCRdb table lists in-frame clones only, not all of them. The sample contains some 98,000 clones, more than 85% of which appear only once. V lost 1 base, J lost 3 bases, and 1 base stayed unmatched. Germline CDR1 SGHNT, CDR2 YYREEE (reference sequence). This CDR3 spans 15 amino acids. As for this clone: Its target is unknown.

Sample: PBMCs. This receptor was taken from a man aged 18 to 29 in good health and CMV-seropositive. This sequence joins TRBV5-4 and TRBJ2-1; 10 positions agree with TRBD2. The CDR3: CASSLIAGGYNEQFF. The CDR3 DNA is TGTGCCAGCAGCTTGATAGCGGGAGGCTACAATGAGCAGTTCTTC.